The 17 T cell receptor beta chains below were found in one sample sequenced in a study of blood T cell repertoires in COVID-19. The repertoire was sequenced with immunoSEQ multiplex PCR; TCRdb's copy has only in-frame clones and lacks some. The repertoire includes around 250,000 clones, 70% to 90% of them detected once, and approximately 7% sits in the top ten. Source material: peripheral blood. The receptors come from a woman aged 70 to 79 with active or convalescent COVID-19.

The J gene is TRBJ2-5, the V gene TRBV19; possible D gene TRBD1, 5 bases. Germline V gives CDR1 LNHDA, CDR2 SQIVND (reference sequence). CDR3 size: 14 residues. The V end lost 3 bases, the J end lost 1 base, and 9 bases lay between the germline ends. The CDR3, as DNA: TGTGCCAGTAGTATGACCACAGGCCAAGAGACCCAGTACTTC. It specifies CASSMTTGQETQYF.

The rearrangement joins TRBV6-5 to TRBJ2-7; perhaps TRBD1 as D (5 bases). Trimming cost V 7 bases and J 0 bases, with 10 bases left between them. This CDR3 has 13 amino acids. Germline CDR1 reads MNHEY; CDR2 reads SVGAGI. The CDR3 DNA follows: TGTGCCAGCACAAGGGGCCCCTCCTACGAGCAGTACTTC. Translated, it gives CASTRGPSYEQYF.

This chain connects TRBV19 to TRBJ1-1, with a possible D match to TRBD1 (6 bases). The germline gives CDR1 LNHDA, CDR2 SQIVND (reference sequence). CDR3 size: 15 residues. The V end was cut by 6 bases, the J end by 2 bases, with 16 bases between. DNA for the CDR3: TGTGCCAGTAGATTCCAGGGGAGGGGAAACACTGAAGCTTTCTTT. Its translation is CASRFQGRGNTEAFF. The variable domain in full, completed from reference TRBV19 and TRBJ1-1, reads DGGITQSPKYLFRKEGQNVTLSCEQNLNHDAMYWYRQDPGQGLRLIYYSQIVNDFQKGDIAEGYSVSREKKESFPLTVTSAQKNPTAFYLCASRFQGRGNTEAFFGQGTRLTVV.

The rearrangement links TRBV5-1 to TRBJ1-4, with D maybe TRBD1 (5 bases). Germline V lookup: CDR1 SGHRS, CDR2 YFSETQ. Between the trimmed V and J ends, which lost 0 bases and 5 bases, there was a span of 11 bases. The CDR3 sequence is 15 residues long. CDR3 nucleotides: TGCGCCAGCAGCTTGGCGGGGGATTCAAATGAAAAACTGTTTTTT. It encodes CASSLAGDSNEKLFF.

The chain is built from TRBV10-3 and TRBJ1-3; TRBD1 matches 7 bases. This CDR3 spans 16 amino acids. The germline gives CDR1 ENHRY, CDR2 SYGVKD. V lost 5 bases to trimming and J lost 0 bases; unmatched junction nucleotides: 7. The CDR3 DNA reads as TGTGCCATCAGTCGGGACAGTAAGGGCTCTGGAAACACCATATATTTT. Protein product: CAISRDSKGSGNTIYF.

The DNA of the CDR3 is TGTGCCAGCAGTGAAGGGGGCTTCTCTGGAAACACCATATATTTT. Translated, it gives CASSEGGFSGNTIYF. The chain links TRBV2 to TRBJ1-3, with D maybe TRBD1 (5 bases). Germline V lookup: CDR1 SNHLY, CDR2 FYNNEI. CDR3 size: 15 residues. V shed 1 base and J shed 0 bases, with 7 bases lying between them.

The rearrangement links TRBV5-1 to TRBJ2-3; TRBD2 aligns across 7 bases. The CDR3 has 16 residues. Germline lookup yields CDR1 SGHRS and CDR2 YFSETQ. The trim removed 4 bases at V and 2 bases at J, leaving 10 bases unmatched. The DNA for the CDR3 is TGCGCCAGCAGCGGAAGTCTAGCGGCGCTCACAGATACGCAGTATTTT. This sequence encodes CASSGSLAALTDTQYF.

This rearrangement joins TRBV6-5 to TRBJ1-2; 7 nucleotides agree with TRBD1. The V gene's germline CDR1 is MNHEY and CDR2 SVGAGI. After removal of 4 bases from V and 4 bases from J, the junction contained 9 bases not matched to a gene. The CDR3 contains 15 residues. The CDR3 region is CASSSSGTDPYGYTF. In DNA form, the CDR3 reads TGTGCCAGCAGTTCATCCGGGACAGATCCCTATGGCTACACCTTC.

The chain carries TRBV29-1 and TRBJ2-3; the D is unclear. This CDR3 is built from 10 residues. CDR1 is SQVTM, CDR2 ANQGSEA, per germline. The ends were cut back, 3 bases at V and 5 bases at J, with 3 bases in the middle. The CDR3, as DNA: TGCAGCGTTGATCGAGATACGCAGTATTTT. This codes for CSVDRDTQYF.

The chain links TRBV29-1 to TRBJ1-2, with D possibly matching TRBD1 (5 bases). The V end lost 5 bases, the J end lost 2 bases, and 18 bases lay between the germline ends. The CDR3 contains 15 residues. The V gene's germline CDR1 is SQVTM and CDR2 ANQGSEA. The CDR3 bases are TGCAGCGTTACGGAAAGGGGTAAGCCCAACTATGGCTACACCTTC. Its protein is CSVTERGKPNYGYTF.

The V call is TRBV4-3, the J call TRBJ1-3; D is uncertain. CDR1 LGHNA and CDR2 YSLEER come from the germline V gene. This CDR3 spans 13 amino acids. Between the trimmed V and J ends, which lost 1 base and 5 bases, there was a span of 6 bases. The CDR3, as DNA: TGCGCCAGCAGCCAAGGCGGCAGAAACACCATATATTTT. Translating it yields CASSQGGRNTIYF.

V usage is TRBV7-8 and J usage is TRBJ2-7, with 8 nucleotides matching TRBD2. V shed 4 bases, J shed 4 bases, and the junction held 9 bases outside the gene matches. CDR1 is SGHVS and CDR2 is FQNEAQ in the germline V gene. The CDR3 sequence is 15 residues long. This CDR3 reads CASSSRGGIPYEQYF. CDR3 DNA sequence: TGTGCCAGCAGCTCCCGGGGGGGTATCCCTTACGAGCAGTACTTC.

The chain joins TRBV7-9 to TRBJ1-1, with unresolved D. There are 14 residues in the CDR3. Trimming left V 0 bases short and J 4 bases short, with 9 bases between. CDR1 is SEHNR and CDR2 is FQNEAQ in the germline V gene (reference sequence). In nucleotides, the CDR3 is TGTGCCAGCAGCTTAGCGCGGTCAGCCACTGAAGCTTTCTTT. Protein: CASSLARSATEAFF. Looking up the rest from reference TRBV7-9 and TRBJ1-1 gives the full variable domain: DTGVSQNPRHKITKRGQNVTFRCDPISEHNRLYWYRQTLGQGPEFLTYFQNEAQLEKSRLLSDRFSAERPKGSFSTLEIQRTEQGDSAMYLCASSLARSATEAFFGQGTRLTVV.

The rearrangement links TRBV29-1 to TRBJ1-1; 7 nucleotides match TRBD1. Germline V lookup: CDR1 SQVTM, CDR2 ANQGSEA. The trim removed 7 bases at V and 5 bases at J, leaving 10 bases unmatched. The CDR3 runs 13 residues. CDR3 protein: CSAGQAGGTEAFF. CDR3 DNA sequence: TGCAGCGCAGGACAGGCAGGTGGAACTGAAGCTTTCTTT.

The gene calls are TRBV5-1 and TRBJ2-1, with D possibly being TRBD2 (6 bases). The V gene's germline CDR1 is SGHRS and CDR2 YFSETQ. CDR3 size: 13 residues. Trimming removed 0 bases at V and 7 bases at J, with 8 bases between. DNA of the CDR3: TGCGCCAGCAGCTTGGGCGGGGTAAATGAGCAGTTCTTC. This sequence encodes CASSLGGVNEQFF. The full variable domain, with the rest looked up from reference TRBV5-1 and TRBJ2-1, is KAGVTQTPRYLIKTRGQQVTLSCSPISGHRSVSWYQQTPGQGLQFLFEYFSETQRNKGNFPGRFSGRQFSNSRSEMNVSTLELGDSALYLCASSLGGVNEQFFGPGTRLTVL.

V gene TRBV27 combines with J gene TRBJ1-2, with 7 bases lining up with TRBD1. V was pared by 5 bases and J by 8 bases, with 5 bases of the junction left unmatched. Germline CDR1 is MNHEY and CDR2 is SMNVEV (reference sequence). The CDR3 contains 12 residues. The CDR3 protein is CASSATGEGYTF. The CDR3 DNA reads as TGTGCCAGCAGTGCTACAGGGGAGGGCTACACCTTC.

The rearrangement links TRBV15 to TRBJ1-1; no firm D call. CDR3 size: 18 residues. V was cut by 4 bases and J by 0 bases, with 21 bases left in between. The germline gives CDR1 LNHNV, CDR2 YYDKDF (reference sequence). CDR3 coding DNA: TGTGCCACCAGCACACCAAGCCTCGTGAACAGCATGAACACTGAAGCTTTCTTT. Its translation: CATSTPSLVNSMNTEAFF.